This TCR beta chain was profiled in a study of OX40 agonist ivuxolimab in advanced cancers. At the level of the whole study: Ivuxolimab was a fully human IgG2 agonistic monoclonal antibody targeting the costimulatory receptor OX40 (CD134). Three dose-escalation patients achieved partial responses, one with hepatocellular carcinoma and two with cutaneous melanoma. Prior anti-PD-1, anti-PD-L1 or anti-CTLA-4 therapy was permitted, and checkpoint inhibitors had been received by about 44% of dose-escalation patients. The paper describes the monotherapy dose-escalation part (N ≈ 50 patients) of the phase I trial of ivuxolimab. A male proportion of under 85% and a mean age of 60 years, ranging from roughly 23 to 85, were recorded for the dose-escalation cohort. Intravenous ivuxolimab was administered to patients every 2 weeks at six dose levels: 0.01, 0.1, 0.3, 1.5, 3 and 10 mg/kg. Peripheral TCRbeta sequencing was intended to test whether TCR sequence diversity was altered and clonal T-cell expansion was caused by ivuxolimab. Among the approximately 50 dose-escalation patients, about 20 had hepatocellular carcinoma, approximately 15 melanoma, 9 renal cell carcinoma and 9 head and neck cancer.

The trial excluded patients who had a history of autoimmune disease or who were on systemic immunosuppression. Peripheral blood for TCR sequencing was drawn from every dose cohort at baseline, at cycle 4 day 1 and at cycle 7 day 1. Samples came from an open-label, multicenter, first-in-human phase I dose-escalation trial of ivuxolimab. Adults with locally advanced or metastatic head and neck squamous cell, hepatocellular, melanoma or renal cell carcinoma were enrolled in the trial. Before TCR sequencing, CD4+ T cells and CD8+ T cells from peripheral blood were sorted into separate populations. Genomic DNA was isolated from the sorted cells so that the TCRbeta CDR3 region could be sequenced. TCRbeta CDR3 regions were sequenced using the immunoSEQ Assay. The source is immuneACCESS, and TCRdb retained only in-frame sequences with V and J called. Part of the clones is not carried over; for the studies checked, unresolved V genes explain less than half of this, and the remainder is unexplained. The sample data list roughly 76,000 clones, and roughly 88% of these were observed just once. In total, the top ten clones hold 4.1% of the sample.

General conclusions and limits of the study: Which antigens the clonally expanded peripheral T cells were specific for was not determined. Low levels of normalized T-cell clonal expansion were also seen in some patients who did not respond. In the 0.1-3.0 mg/kg groups, partial responders were among the patients with the lowest normalized peripheral clonal expansion, particularly in CD8+ T cells. After ivuxolimab, more expanded clones were found on average in CD8+ T cells than in CD4+ T cells. At doses of 0.1 to 3.0 mg/kg, clonal expansion of both CD4+ and CD8+ blood T cells was observed from baseline to week 6.

For this clone: The antigen it recognizes is unknown. Per-nucleotide qualities are absent, and no much larger clonotype sits a single base away.

Cut back by 1 base and 0 bases, the V and J ends lie 8 bases apart. The germline V gene encodes CDR1 SQVTM and CDR2 ANQGSEA. Spanning cysteine to phenylalanine, the CDR3 consists of 14 amino acids. The retained sequence is limited to the CDR3, 42 bases, with the frame set at the first base. Here the chain combines TRBV29-1 and TRBJ2-3; the D gene assignment is ambiguous. The sequence was obtained from an adult with an advanced solid tumor such as melanoma, head and neck, liver or kidney cancer. Here the sequenced sample was CD4+ or CD8+ T cells sorted from blood, taken in a trial of the OX40 agonist ivuxolimab. The CDR3 reads as follows: CSVEGGVSTDTQYF. The DNA sequence is as follows: TGCAGCGTTGAAGGGGGTGTTAGCACAGATACGCAGTATTTT.